Listed below are T cell receptor beta chains from one sample, sequenced in a study of cytomegalovirus exposure and HLA in healthy donors. Clones were read by immunoSEQ multiplex PCR, and TCRdb kept only the in-frame ones, dropping some. The sample includes 120,000 or so clones, 70% to 90% of them seen just once. The sample comprised PBMCs. Receptors were obtained from a young woman in good health and CMV-seronegative. Both conserved end residues are part of each CDR3. D genes are given only for firm matches. Some rows have no size entry. The others give once, few or many, or a class for an expanded clone.

V gene: TRBV30; clone size: once; D gene: TRBD2; J gene: TRBJ2-3; CDR3 DNA: TGTGCCTGGAGCCGACTGAGCGGGAGCCCAGATACGCAGTATTTT; CDR3 protein: CAWSRLSGSPDTQYF
V gene: TRBV30; clone size: NA; D gene: NA; J gene: TRBJ1-4; CDR3 DNA: TGTGCCTGGAGTGCCTTAGGGGTCGATAGTGAAAAACTGTTTTTT; CDR3 protein: CAWSALGVDSEKLFF
V gene: TRBV11-2; clone size: once; D gene: NA; J gene: TRBJ2-3; CDR3 DNA: TGTGCCAGCAGCTTTGGGGCTGGTTTCGGTCAAAGCACAGATACGCAGTATTTT; CDR3 protein: CASSFGAGFGQSTDTQYF
V gene: TRBV9; clone size: NA; D gene: NA; J gene: TRBJ2-2; CDR3 DNA: TGTGCCAGCAGCGTAGAGGGGCCCGTCACCGGGGAGCTGTTTTTT; CDR3 protein: CASSVEGPVTGELFF
V gene: TRBV4-2; clone size: few; D gene: TRBD1; J gene: TRBJ2-7; CDR3 DNA: TGTGCCAGCAGCCACTATCCGGGACAGGGGGGCTACGAGCAGTACTTC; CDR3 protein: CASSHYPGQGGYEQYF
V gene: TRBV28; clone size: NA; D gene: TRBD2; J gene: TRBJ2-7; CDR3 DNA: TGTGCCAGCAGCCCCCCCGCGGCGGGAGCCTACGAGCAGTACTTC; CDR3 protein: CASSPPAAGAYEQYF
V gene: TRBV19; clone size: NA; D gene: TRBD1; J gene: TRBJ1-2; CDR3 DNA: TGTGCCAGTAGTATAGAAAACAGGGGCGGCTACACCTTC; CDR3 protein: CASSIENRGGYTF
V gene: TRBV6-9; clone size: NA; D gene: TRBD1; J gene: TRBJ1-5; CDR3 DNA: TGTGCCAGCAGTTCCCCGGACAGGGAACCCCATCAGCCCCAGCATTTT; CDR3 protein: CASSSPDREPHQPQHF
V gene: TRBV5-1; clone size: once; D gene: NA; J gene: TRBJ2-1; CDR3 DNA: TGCGCCAGCGCCCTTACTAGTTTAGCTGGCAATGAGCAGTTCTTC; CDR3 protein: CASALTSLAGNEQFF
V gene: TRBV4-1; clone size: NA; D gene: NA; J gene: TRBJ1-4; CDR3 DNA: TGCGCCAGCAGCCAAAGCGGGAATGAAAAACTGTTTTTT; CDR3 protein: CASSQSGNEKLFF